Sequencing of this TCR beta chain was carried out in a study of OX40 agonist ivuxolimab in advanced cancers. Only in-frame clones appear in the TCRdb table, and some are missing; sequencing was by immunoSEQ multiplex PCR. The table lists over 60,000 clones, 80% to 85% of them singletons. Only one count was recorded for this clone. Its antigen is unknown. The germline V and J ends were trimmed by 2 bases and 3 bases, with 20 bases remaining between them. The CDR3 has 17 amino acids. Germline CDR1 reads SQVTM; CDR2 reads ANQGSEA. The study's findings and limits: With doses of 0.1-3.0 mg/kg, partial responders showed among the lowest clonal expansion.

The source was CD4+ or CD8+ T cells sorted from blood, collected in a trial of the OX40 agonist ivuxolimab. The TCR originated in an adult with an advanced solid tumor such as melanoma, head and neck, liver or kidney cancer. The J gene is TRBJ2-1, the V gene TRBV29-1, with D tentatively TRBD2 (7 bases). CDR3: CSVESPSSAGHYNEQFF. The CDR3 coding sequence is TGCAGCGTTGAAAGCCCCTCTTCAGCGGGACACTACAATGAGCAGTTCTTC.